This T cell receptor (beta chain) was observed in a study of identical twins. In germline, CDR1 is SQVTM, CDR2 ANQGSEA. V was clipped by 2 bases and J by 6 bases, with 13 bases between them. CDR3 length: 14 amino acids. About this clonotype itself: Its target is unknown.

TCRdb re-derived calls from the 5' RACE reads in MiXCR, one entry per CDR3 protein. The table shows 310,000 or so distinct CDR3 sequences, with roughly 10% occurring only once. The study's findings and limits: Where beta out-of-frame sequences were concerned, excess twin sharing was weaker. The same donors were not followed; conclusions instead depended on cross-sectional statistical analysis.

These data also featured in a second study, about yellow fever vaccine responses in identical twins.

The sample comprised CD8+ T cells sorted from blood. This receptor was taken from a young woman in good health. The chain recombines TRBV29-1 with TRBJ2-2, with D possibly matching TRBD1 (6 bases). The CDR3 here is CSVETGPRSGELFF. For the CDR3, the DNA is TGCAGCGTTGAAACAGGGCCCAGATCCGGGGAGCTGTTTTTT.